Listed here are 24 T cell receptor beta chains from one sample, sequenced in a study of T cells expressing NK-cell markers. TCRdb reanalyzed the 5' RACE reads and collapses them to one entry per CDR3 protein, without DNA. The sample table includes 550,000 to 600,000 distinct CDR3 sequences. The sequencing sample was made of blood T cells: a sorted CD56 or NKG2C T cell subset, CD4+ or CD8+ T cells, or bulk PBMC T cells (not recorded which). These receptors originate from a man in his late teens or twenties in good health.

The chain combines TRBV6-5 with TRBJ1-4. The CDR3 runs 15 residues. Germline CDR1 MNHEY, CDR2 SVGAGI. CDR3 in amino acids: CASSYSSGTNEKLFF.

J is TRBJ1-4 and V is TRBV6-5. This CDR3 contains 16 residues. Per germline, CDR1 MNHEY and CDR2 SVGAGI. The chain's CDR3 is CASSYYPSSTNEKLFF.

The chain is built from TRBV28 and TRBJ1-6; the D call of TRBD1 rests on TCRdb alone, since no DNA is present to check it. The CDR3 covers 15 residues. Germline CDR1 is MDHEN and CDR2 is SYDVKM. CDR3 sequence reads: CASSTRQGSGSPLHF. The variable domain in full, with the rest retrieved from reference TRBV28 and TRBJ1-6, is DVKVTQSSRYLVKRTGEKVFLECVQDMDHENMFWYRQDPGLGLRLIYFSYDVKMKEKGDIPEGYSVSREKKERFSLILESASTNQTSMYLCASSTRQGSGSPLHFGNGTRLTVT.

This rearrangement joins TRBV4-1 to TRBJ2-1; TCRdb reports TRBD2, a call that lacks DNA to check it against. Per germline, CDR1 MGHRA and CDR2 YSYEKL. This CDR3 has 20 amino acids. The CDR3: CASSLPKGLADQSSYNEQFF.

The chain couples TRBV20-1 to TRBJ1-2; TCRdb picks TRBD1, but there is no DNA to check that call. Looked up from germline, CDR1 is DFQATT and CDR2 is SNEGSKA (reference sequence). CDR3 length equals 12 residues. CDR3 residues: CSAPRGADGYTF.

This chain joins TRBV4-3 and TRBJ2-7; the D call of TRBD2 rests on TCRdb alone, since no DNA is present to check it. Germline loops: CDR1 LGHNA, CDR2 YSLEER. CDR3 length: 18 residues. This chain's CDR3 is CASSQDRGSGRGLDEQYF.

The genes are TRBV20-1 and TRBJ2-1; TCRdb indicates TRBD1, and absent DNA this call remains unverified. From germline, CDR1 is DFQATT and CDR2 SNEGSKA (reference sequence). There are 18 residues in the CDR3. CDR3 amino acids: CSARDLVVSGPPYNEQFF.

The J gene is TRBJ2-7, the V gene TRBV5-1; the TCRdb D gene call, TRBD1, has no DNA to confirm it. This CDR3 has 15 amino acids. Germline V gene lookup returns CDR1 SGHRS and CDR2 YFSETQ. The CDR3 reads CASSEIPQGIYEQYF. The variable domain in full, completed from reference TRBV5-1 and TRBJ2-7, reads KAGVTQTPRYLIKTRGQQVTLSCSPISGHRSVSWYQQTPGQGLQFLFEYFSETQRNKGNFPGRFSGRQFSNSRSEMNVSTLELGDSALYLCASSEIPQGIYEQYFGPGTRLTVT.

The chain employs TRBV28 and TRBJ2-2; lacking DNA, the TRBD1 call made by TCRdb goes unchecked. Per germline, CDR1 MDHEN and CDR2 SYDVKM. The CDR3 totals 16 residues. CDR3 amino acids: CASSFVSGLHTGELFF.

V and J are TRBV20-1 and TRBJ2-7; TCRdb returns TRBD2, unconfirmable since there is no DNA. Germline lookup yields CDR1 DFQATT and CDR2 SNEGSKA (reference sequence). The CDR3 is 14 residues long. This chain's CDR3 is CSAYRAGGRLEQYF.

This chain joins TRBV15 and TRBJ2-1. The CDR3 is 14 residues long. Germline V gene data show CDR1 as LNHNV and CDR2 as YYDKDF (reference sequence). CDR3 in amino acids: CATSRDVLDTEQFF.

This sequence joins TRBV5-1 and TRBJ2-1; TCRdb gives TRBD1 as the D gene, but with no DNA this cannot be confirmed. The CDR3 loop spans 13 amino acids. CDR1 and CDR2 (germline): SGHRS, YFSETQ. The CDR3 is CATRQGQHNEQFF.

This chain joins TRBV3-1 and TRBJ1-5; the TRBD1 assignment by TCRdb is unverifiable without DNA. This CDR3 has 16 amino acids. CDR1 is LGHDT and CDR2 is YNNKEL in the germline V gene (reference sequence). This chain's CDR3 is CASSQDRTGGNQPQHF. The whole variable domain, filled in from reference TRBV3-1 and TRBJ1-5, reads DTAVSQTPKYLVTQMGNDKSIKCEQNLGHDTMYWYKQDSKKFLKIMFSYNNKELIINETVPNRFSPKSPDKAHLNLHINSLELGDSAVYFCASSQDRTGGNQPQHFGDGTRLSIL.

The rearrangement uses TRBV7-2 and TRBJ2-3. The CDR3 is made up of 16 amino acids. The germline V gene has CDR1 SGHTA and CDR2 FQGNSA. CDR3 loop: CASSSASGTGTDTQYF.

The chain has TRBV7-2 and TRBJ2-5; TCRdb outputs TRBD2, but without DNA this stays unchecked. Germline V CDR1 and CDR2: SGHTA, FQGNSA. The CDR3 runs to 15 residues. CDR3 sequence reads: CASSSGTSRAETQYF. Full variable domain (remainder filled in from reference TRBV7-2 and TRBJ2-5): GAGVSQSPSNKVTEKGKDVELRCDPISGHTALYWYRQSLGQGLEFLIYFQGNSAPDKSGLPSDRFSAERTGGSVSTLTIQRTQQEDSAVYLCASSSGTSRAETQYFGPGTRLLVL.

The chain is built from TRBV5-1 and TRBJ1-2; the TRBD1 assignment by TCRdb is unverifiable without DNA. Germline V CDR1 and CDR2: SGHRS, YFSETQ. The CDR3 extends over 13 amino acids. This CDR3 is CASGTDGDYGYTF.

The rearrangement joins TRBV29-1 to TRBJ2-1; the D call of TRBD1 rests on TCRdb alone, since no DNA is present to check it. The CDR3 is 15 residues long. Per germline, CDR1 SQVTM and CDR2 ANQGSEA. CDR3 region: CSGLGGESSYNEQFF.

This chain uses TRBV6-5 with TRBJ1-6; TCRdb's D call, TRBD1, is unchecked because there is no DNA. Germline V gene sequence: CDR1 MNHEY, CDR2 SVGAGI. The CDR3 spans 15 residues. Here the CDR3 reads CASSYGGALNSPLHF.

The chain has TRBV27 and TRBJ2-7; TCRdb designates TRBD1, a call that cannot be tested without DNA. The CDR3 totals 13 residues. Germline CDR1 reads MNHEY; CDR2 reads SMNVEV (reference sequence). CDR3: CASSPGQGLGEYF.

This CDR3 reads CASSLNAGSGNTIYF. V gene TRBV5-4 combines with J gene TRBJ1-3. The V gene's germline CDR1 is SGHNT and CDR2 YYREEE (reference sequence). The CDR3 loop spans 15 amino acids.

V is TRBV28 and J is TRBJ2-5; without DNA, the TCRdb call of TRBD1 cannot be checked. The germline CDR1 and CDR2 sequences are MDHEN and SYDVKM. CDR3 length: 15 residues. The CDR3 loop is CASSPGDRKEETQYF.

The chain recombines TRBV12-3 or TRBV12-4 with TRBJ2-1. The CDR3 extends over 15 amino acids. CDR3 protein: CASSLVTDSYNEQFF.

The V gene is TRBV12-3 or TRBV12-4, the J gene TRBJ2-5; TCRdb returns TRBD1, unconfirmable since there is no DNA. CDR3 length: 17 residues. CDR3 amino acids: CASSPRTGGLVKETQYF.

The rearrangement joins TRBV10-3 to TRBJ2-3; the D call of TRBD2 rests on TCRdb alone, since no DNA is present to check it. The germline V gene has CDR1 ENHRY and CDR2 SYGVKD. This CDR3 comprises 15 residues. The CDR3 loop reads CAISDSGRATDTQYF.